What follows are 6 T cell receptor beta chains derived from one specimen sequenced in a study of blood T cells in healthy people across ages. The use of a sample-barcoded 5' primer and a J-beta primer mix characterized a second PCR of roughly 7 to 12 cycles. TCRdb independently ran MiXCR on the 5' RACE reads; one entry per CDR3 protein. This sample yields some 1.5 million distinct CDR3 sequences, of which 35% to 45% are seen a single time; about 3.8% belongs to the top ten. Sequenced material: blood. These receptors were collected from a woman under 30 in good health.

The V and J genes are TRBV5-5 and TRBJ2-7; a possible D gene is TRBD1 (5 bases). Germline loops: CDR1 SGHKS, CDR2 YYEKEE (reference sequence). V lost 6 bases, J lost 4 bases, and 20 bases lay in between. This CDR3 comprises 15 residues. This CDR3 reads CASTTTGRATYEQYF. DNA for the CDR3: TGTGCCAGCACCACCACGGGCAGGGCTACATACGAGCAGTACTTC.

The chain joins TRBV12-3 or TRBV12-4 to TRBJ1-1; possible D gene TRBD1, 5 bases. This CDR3 contains 12 residues. Trimming removed 6 bases at V and 3 bases at J, with 8 bases between. This CDR3 reads CASRLGDTEAFF. The CDR3 DNA sequence: TGTGCCAGCAGACTGGGGGACACTGAAGCTTTCTTT.

This clonotype was seen at least ten times. This sequence joins TRBV28 and TRBJ1-2; 7 bases agree with TRBD1. The CDR3 is 15 residues long. The germline gives CDR1 MDHEN, CDR2 SYDVKM. V lost 3 bases and J lost 4; bases outside the gene matches: 8. CDR3 DNA: TGTGCCAGCAGTTTTTCGGGACAGTTAATCTATGGCTACACCTTC. This encodes CASSFSGQLIYGYTF.

This clonotype came up many times. V usage is TRBV6-5 and J usage is TRBJ2-5; D not resolved. Germline lookup yields CDR1 MNHEY and CDR2 SVGAGI. Trimming took 6 bases from V and 1 from J, leaving 9 bases between them. The CDR3 length is 13 residues. CDR3 residues: CASSRTIQETQYF. CDR3 nucleotides: TGTGCCAGCAGCCGGACGATCCAAGAGACCCAGTACTTC.

This clonotype was seen a handful of times. The chain recombines TRBV7-6 with TRBJ2-1; 11 bases agree with TRBD2. Germline CDR1 is SGHVS and CDR2 is FNYEAQ. CDR3 length: 18 residues. V lost 3 bases to trimming and J lost 6 bases; unmatched junction nucleotides: 13. CDR3 nucleotide sequence: TGTGCCAGCAGCTTCCCAAGCAAGGGACTAGCGGCGGGCAATGAGCAGTTCTTC. Its protein product is CASSFPSKGLAAGNEQFF.

This clonotype was seen a handful of times. The chain carries TRBV12-3 or TRBV12-4 and TRBJ2-2, with 7 nucleotides matching TRBD2. V gave up 11 bases and J gave up 3 bases; unmatched junction bases: 3. This CDR3 is built from 12 residues. The chain's CDR3 is CAGLEDTGELFF. The CDR3 DNA follows: TGTGCCGGACTAGAGGACACCGGGGAGCTGTTTTTT.